The 10 T cell receptor beta chains below all came from one sample that was sequenced in a study of neoadjuvant anti-PD-1 for oral cavity cancer. Libraries were prepared by immunoSEQ multiplex PCR; TCRdb keeps only in-frame clonotypes and omits some of them. The table includes about 12,000 clones, 60% to 75% detected once. Time point here: after neoadjuvant nivolumab, at surgical resection. The specimen was PBMCs, collected after nivolumab (anti-PD-1) treatment. The origin of the receptors is a person between 40 and 85 years old with oral cavity squamous cell carcinoma.

J is TRBJ2-5 and V is TRBV11-2; D is possibly TRBD2 (7 bases). CDR1 SGHAT and CDR2 FQNNGV come from the germline V gene. The CDR3 extends over 14 amino acids. V was cut by 0 bases and J by 5 bases, with 10 bases left in between. The CDR3 spells CASSLDGGLETQYF. As DNA, the CDR3 is TGTGCCAGCAGCTTAGACGGGGGGCTCGAGACCCAGTACTTC.

The rearrangement links TRBV5-1 to TRBJ2-7, with D perhaps TRBD1 or TRBD2 (5 bases each). The germline V gene has CDR1 SGHRS and CDR2 YFSETQ. The CDR3 contains 14 residues. Trimming removed 3 bases from V and 3 bases from J, with 13 bases in between. The chain's CDR3 is CASSSTRGDYEQYF. The CDR3 bases are TGCGCCAGCAGCTCCACCCGAGGGGACTACGAGCAGTACTTC. Complete variable domain (other parts from reference TRBV5-1 and TRBJ2-7): KAGVTQTPRYLIKTRGQQVTLSCSPISGHRSVSWYQQTPGQGLQFLFEYFSETQRNKGNFPGRFSGRQFSNSRSEMNVSTLELGDSALYLCASSSTRGDYEQYFGPGTRLTVT.

The V and J genes are TRBV18 and TRBJ2-7; 7 bases line up with TRBD1. Per the germline V gene, CDR1 is KGHSH and CDR2 is LQKENI. The V segment lost 5 bases and the J segment 2 bases; nucleotides outside the gene matches: 6. This CDR3 comprises 14 residues. This chain's CDR3 is CASSYDRATYEQYF. The CDR3, as DNA: TGTGCCAGCTCATACGACAGGGCCACCTACGAGCAGTACTTC.

The rearrangement uses TRBV7-8 and TRBJ2-7, with D hard to call. The germline V gene has CDR1 SGHVS and CDR2 FQNEAQ. V gave up 5 bases and J gave up 0 bases, with 17 bases separating them. The CDR3 has 16 residues. In DNA form, the CDR3 reads TGTGCCAGCAGCCCTCCCCTACGACTTGGCTCCTACGAGCAGTACTTC. Translation gives CASSPPLRLGSYEQYF.

This chain links TRBV11-3 with TRBJ2-1; 9 positions agree with TRBD2. V gave up 3 bases and J gave up 10 bases; unmatched junction bases: 4. Per germline, CDR1 SGHNT and CDR2 YENEEA. The CDR3 loop spans 13 amino acids. CDR3 DNA sequence: TGTGCCAGCAGCTTTAGCGGGAGTAAGGAGCAGTTCTTC. This sequence encodes CASSFSGSKEQFF.

This chain uses TRBV2 with TRBJ1-2; D unresolved. This CDR3 is built from 14 residues. V was shortened by 6 bases and J by 1 base, with 12 bases between the two germline ends. Germline V gene lookup returns CDR1 SNHLY and CDR2 FYNNEI. The CDR3 loop is CASRPTTLNYGYTF. The CDR3 DNA follows: TGTGCCAGCAGACCAACGACACTTAACTATGGCTACACCTTC.

V and J are TRBV7-9 and TRBJ2-2, with D unclear. CDR3 size: 13 residues. Germline CDR1 is SEHNR and CDR2 is FQNEAQ (reference sequence). The V gene lost 1 base and the J gene lost 6 bases, with 6 bases spanning the gap. Here the CDR3 DNA reads TGTGCCAGCAGCTTAGAGTGGGCCGGGGAGCTGTTTTTT. Translation gives CASSLEWAGELFF.

The chain recombines TRBV6-5 with TRBJ1-5; TRBD1 agrees at 10 bases. The CDR3 is 15 residues long. Germline assignment: CDR1 MNHEY and CDR2 SVGAGI. Unmatched junction bases numbered 9, after V lost 6 bases and J lost 7 bases. The CDR3 bases are TGTGCCAGCAGACCCGGGACAGGGGAGCCCCAGCCCCAGCATTTT. Amino acids: CASRPGTGEPQPQHF.

This clone appeared a few times. The DNA for the CDR3 is TGTGCCAGCAGCTTATCAGCCGGGGCTAACTATGGCTACACCTTC. This sequence encodes CASSLSAGANYGYTF. The rearrangement uses TRBV7-9 and TRBJ1-2, with unresolved D. V was clipped by 2 bases and J by 0 bases, with 10 bases between them. The CDR3 is 15 residues long. Germline V gene sequence: CDR1 SEHNR, CDR2 FQNEAQ (reference sequence). Drawing the rest from reference TRBV7-9 and TRBJ1-2, the complete variable domain is DTGVSQNPRHKITKRGQNVTFRCDPISEHNRLYWYRQTLGQGPEFLTYFQNEAQLEKSRLLSDRFSAERPKGSFSTLEIQRTEQGDSAMYLCASSLSAGANYGYTFGSGTRLTVV.

V is TRBV5-1 and J is TRBJ2-6; 12 bases align to TRBD1. After removal of 0 bases from V and 5 bases from J, the junction contained 3 bases not matched to a gene. CDR1 is SGHRS and CDR2 is YFSETQ in the germline V gene. The CDR3 length is 17 residues. The CDR3 region has the DNA TGCGCCAGCAGCTTGGGGGACAGGGGGCGCTGGGCCAACGTCCTGACTTTC. This gives the protein CASSLGDRGRWANVLTF.